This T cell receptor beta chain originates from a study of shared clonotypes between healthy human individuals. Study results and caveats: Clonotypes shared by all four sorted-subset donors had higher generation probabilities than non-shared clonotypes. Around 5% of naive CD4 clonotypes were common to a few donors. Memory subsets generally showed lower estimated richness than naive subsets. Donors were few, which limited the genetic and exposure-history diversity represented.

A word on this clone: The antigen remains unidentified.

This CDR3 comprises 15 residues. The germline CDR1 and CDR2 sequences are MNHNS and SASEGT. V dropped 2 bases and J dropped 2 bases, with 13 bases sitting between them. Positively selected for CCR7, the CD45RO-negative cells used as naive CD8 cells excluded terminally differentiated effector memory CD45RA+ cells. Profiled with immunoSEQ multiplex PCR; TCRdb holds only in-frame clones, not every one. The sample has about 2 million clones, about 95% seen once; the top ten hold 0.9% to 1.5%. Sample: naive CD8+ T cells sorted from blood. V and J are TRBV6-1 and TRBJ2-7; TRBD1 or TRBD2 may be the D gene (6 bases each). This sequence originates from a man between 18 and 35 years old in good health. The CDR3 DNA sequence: TGTGCCAGCAGTGAATTGAGACGGGGGCCCTACGAGCAGTACTTC. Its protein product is CASSELRRGPYEQYF.